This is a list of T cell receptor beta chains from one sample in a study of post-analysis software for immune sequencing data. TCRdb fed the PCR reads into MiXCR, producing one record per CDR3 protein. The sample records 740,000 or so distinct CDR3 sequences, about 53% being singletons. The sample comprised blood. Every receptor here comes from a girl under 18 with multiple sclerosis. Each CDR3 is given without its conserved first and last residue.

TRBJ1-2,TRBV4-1,ASSQVVPSSYGYT
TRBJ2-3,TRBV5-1,ASSQGLAGALDTQY
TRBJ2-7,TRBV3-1,ASSQPPGQDYEQY
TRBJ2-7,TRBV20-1,SAGRTTSRGYEQY
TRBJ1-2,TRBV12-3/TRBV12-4,ASSLRQGANYGYT
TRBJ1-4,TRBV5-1,ASSRGDTSTNEKLF
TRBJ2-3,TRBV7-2,ASSLVGLAGGKTSTDTQY
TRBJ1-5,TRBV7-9,ASSTRSSNQPQH
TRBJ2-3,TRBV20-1,SASGSAAMSTDTQY
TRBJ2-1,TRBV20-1,SARDLAGGLTYNEQF
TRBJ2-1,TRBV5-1,ASSWTGTGSYNEQF
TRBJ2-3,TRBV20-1,SAVTGTSVTDTQY
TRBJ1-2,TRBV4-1,ASSQDIKGAGVDYGYT
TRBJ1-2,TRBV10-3,AISESGATSDYGYT
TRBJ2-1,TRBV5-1,ASSRVGQGANEQF
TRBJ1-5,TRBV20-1,SAPGSPGGVQPQH
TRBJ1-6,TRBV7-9,ASNPRDGSPLH
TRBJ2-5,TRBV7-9,ANSPGTGVKETQY
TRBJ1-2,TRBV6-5,ASSFLGVGYGYT
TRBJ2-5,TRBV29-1,SIAFGGQETQY
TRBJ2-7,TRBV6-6,ASSPLYEQY
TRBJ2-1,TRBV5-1,ASSPRTSSDEQF
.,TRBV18,ASSPGVSGKPYEQY
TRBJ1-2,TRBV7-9,ATNVQRQGSYGYT
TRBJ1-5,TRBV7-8,ASSLARALQAASPQH
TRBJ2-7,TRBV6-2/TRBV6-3,ASSPGTLGSYEQY
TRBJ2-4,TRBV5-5,ASSPTRTGNLAKNIQY
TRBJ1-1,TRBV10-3,AIRGTGVEAF